This T cell receptor beta chain was sequenced during a study of T cells after yellow fever vaccination. In TCRdb, the 5' RACE reads were re-called with MiXCR into one record per CDR3 protein. The table records about 58,000 distinct CDR3 sequences, roughly 7.4% of them present only once. The CDR3 runs 18 residues. The germline V gene has CDR1 SNHLY and CDR2 FYNNEI. V was trimmed by 6 bases and J by 2 bases, leaving 25 bases between them. Specimen: CD8+ T cells sorted from PBMCs, collected on the day of the first yellow fever vaccination. This sequence was found in a man aged 18 to 29 who received the YFV17D yellow fever vaccine. The chain combines TRBV2 with TRBJ2-5; no reliable D call. As DNA, the CDR3 is TGTGCCAGCAGACCGCGCCGGGTGGCGAGTAGACCACAAGAGACCCAGTACTTC. It specifies CASRPRRVASRPQETQYF.